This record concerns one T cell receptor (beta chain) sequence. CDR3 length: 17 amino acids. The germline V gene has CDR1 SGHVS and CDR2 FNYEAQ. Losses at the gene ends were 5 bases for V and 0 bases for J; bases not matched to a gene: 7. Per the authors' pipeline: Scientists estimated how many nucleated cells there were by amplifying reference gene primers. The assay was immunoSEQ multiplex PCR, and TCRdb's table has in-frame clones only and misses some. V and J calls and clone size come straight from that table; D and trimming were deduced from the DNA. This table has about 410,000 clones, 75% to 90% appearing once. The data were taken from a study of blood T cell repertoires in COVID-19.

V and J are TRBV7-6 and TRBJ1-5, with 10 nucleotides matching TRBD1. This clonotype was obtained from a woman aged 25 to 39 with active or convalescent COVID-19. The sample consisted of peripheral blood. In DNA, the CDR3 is TGTGCCAGCAGCCCGGGGACAGGGGTTAATAGCAATCAGCCCCAGCATTTT. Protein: CASSPGTGVNSNQPQHF.